The 16 T cell receptor beta chains listed next were all sequenced from one sample in a study of blood T cell repertoires in COVID-19. Assay: immunoSEQ multiplex PCR; the TCRdb copy retains only in-frame clones and omits some. The table includes more than 350,000 clones, 70% to 90% detected once. Sample: PBMCs or T cells enriched from blood (not recorded which). Receptors were obtained from a woman aged 18-29 years who had been exposed to COVID-19.

The sample holds a few counts of this clone. This chain uses TRBV7-2 with TRBJ1-1; the D gene is possibly TRBD1 (6 bases). Trimming took 5 bases from V and 1 from J, leaving 14 bases between them. Germline CDR1 reads SGHTA; CDR2 reads FQGNSA. This CDR3 is 15 amino acids long. The CDR3 sequence: CASSARRTENTEAFF. DNA of the CDR3: TGTGCCAGCAGCGCCCGCCGGACAGAGAACACTGAAGCTTTCTTT.

This chain links TRBV2 with TRBJ2-3, with D perhaps TRBD2 (6 bases). The CDR3 has 16 residues. The germline gives CDR1 SNHLY, CDR2 FYNNEI. Trimming shortened V by 0 bases and J by 7 bases, and 17 bases separated the two germline ends. CDR3 in amino acids: CASSEAGRQGGNTQYF. The CDR3 DNA sequence: TGTGCCAGCAGTGAAGCGGGGCGGCAGGGAGGAAATACGCAGTATTTT.

The J gene is TRBJ1-5, the V gene TRBV4-1, with 12 nucleotides matching TRBD1. J gave up 6 bases and V 1 base, and 1 base lay outside the gene matches. The CDR3 runs 15 residues. CDR1 and CDR2 (germline): MGHRA, YSYEKL. The DNA of the CDR3 is TGCGCCAGCAGCCAAGGGGACAGGGGGCTTCAGCCCCAGCATTTT. Translation gives CASSQGDRGLQPQHF.

The chain employs TRBV6-2 or TRBV6-3 and TRBJ1-4; D not certain. Germline CDR1 MNHEY, CDR2 SVGEGT. CDR3 length: 15 residues. V lost 2 bases to trimming and J lost 0 bases, with 7 bases between them. In nucleotides, the CDR3 is TGTGCCAGCAGTTACCAGGCATCAACTAATGAAAAACTGTTTTTT. This encodes CASSYQASTNEKLFF.

V is TRBV5-4 and J is TRBJ2-3; 7 bases match TRBD2. The J segment lost 3 bases and the V segment lost 1 base, leaving 8 bases of the junction unmatched. The germline V gene has CDR1 SGHNT and CDR2 YYREEE (reference sequence). CDR3 length: 16 amino acids. The CDR3 DNA reads as TGTGCCAGCAGCTTGAGATTCGGGGGGAGGACAGATACGCAGTATTTT. This codes for CASSLRFGGRTDTQYF.

This clone was detected a few times. The gene calls are TRBV5-6 and TRBJ1-1; TRBD1 aligns across 12 bases. The germline gives CDR1 SGHDT, CDR2 YYEEEE. The CDR3 consists of 16 residues. The V and J ends lost 0 bases and 4 bases, in that order; junction bases with no gene match: 4. The CDR3 region is CASSLVGQGAITEAFF. In DNA, the CDR3 is TGTGCCAGCAGCTTGGTGGGACAGGGGGCAATCACTGAAGCTTTCTTT.

This clone was detected only a few times. The chain employs TRBV19 and TRBJ1-5; D call uncertain. The germline V gene encodes CDR1 LNHDA and CDR2 SQIVND (reference sequence). Trimming took off 5 bases at V and 6 bases at J, with 11 bases between the two ends. The CDR3 has 13 amino acids. CDR3 amino acids: CASSSQVIQPQHF. DNA of the CDR3: TGTGCCAGTAGTTCGCAGGTAATTCAGCCCCAGCATTTT.

The chain uses TRBV19 and TRBJ2-3, with 8 bases identical to TRBD1. This CDR3 contains 14 residues. Looked up from germline, CDR1 is LNHDA and CDR2 is SQIVND (reference sequence). J gave up 6 bases and V 4 bases, and 6 bases lay outside the gene matches. CDR3 in amino acids: CASSTQYRGDTQYF. In nucleotides, the CDR3 is TGTGCCAGTAGTACCCAATACAGGGGGGATACGCAGTATTTT.

The chain joins TRBV27 to TRBJ2-1, with TRBD2 identical over 8 bases. J was trimmed by 3 bases and V by 0 bases; bases with no gene match: 7. The CDR3 has 17 residues. Germline CDR1 is MNHEY and CDR2 is SMNVEV (reference sequence). CDR3 nucleotides: TGTGCCAGCAGTTTATCTAGCGGGGTTGCCGGCTACAATGAGCAGTTCTTC. It encodes CASSLSSGVAGYNEQFF.

This rearrangement joins TRBV7-2 to TRBJ2-5; TRBD2 is a possible D gene (6 bases). There are 15 residues in the CDR3. CDR1 is SGHTA and CDR2 is FQGNSA in the germline V gene. Between the trimmed V and J ends, which lost 5 bases and 4 bases, there was a span of 17 bases. The CDR3 nucleotides are TGTGCCAGCAGCCGGGAGAAGGGGCGCGTAGAGACCCAGTACTTC. This sequence encodes CASSREKGRVETQYF.

The chain joins TRBV5-4 to TRBJ2-2, with D unresolved. This CDR3 spans 14 amino acids. Trimming shortened V by 2 bases and J by 2 bases, and 7 bases separated the two germline ends. The germline gives CDR1 SGHNT, CDR2 YYREEE (reference sequence). CDR3 region: CASSFATNTGELFF. The CDR3, as DNA: TGTGCCAGCAGCTTCGCGACTAACACCGGGGAGCTGTTTTTT.

The chain uses TRBV19 and TRBJ2-3, with 7 bases aligning to TRBD2. The CDR3 sequence is 14 residues long. The V gene end was trimmed by 9 bases and the J gene end by 4 bases; junction bases not matched to a gene: 10. The germline CDR1 and CDR2 sequences are LNHDA and SQIVND (reference sequence). The CDR3 is CASSRGVEADTQYF. DNA of the CDR3: TGTGCCAGCTCTCGGGGGGTCGAGGCAGATACGCAGTATTTT. The variable domain in full, completed from reference TRBV19 and TRBJ2-3, reads DGGITQSPKYLFRKEGQNVTLSCEQNLNHDAMYWYRQDPGQGLRLIYYSQIVNDFQKGDIAEGYSVSREKKESFPLTVTSAQKNPTAFYLCASSRGVEADTQYFGPGTRLTVL.

Remarks on this clone: The same CDR3 is also encoded by other DNA sequences in this sample. The chain carries TRBV18 and TRBJ2-7, with 8 bases identical to TRBD1. This CDR3 contains 13 residues. CDR1 and CDR2 (germline): KGHSH, LQKENI. The J segment lost 3 bases and the V segment lost 3 bases, leaving 1 base of the junction unmatched. The CDR3 DNA follows: TGTGCCAGCTCACCTGGGACAGGCTACGAGCAGTACTTC. The encoded protein is CASSPGTGYEQYF.

The chain has TRBV28 and TRBJ2-7; 9 bases map to TRBD1. This CDR3 is built from 17 residues. The V gene end was trimmed by 4 bases and the J gene end by 2 bases; junction bases not matched to a gene: 12. Germline CDR1 is MDHEN and CDR2 is SYDVKM. The CDR3 bases are TGTGCCAGCAGTTCTTTCCAGGGACAGGGAACTCCCTACGAGCAGTACTTC. It specifies CASSSFQGQGTPYEQYF.

The chain joins TRBV4-3 to TRBJ2-5; D perhaps matches TRBD1 (5 bases). V was pared by 0 bases and J by 4 bases, with 12 bases between. CDR1 and CDR2 from the germline V gene are LGHNA and YSLEER. The CDR3 loop spans 15 amino acids. The CDR3 here is CASSQEWQGGETQYF. DNA of the CDR3: TGCGCCAGCAGCCAAGAGTGGCAGGGTGGAGAGACCCAGTACTTC.

This chain joins TRBV6-4 and TRBJ1-2; 9 bases agree with TRBD1. After removal of 4 bases from V and 5 bases from J, the junction contained 5 bases not matched to a gene. The CDR3 extends over 14 amino acids. CDR1 and CDR2 (germline): MRHNA, SNTAGT. CDR3 loop: CASSATGGAYGYTF. CDR3 coding DNA: TGTGCCAGCAGTGCCACAGGGGGCGCGTATGGCTACACCTTC.